The present entry profiles one T cell receptor (beta chain) with its context. This entry belongs to a study of blood T cell repertoires in COVID-19. In the original workflow: The assay estimated nucleated cells by amplifying reference gene primers. TCRdb keeps only in-frame clones here, not all; method: immunoSEQ multiplex PCR. V, J and clone size derive from that table, while D and trimming were established from the DNA sequence. The table lists some 220,000 clones, around 90% of them singletons, with around 0.83% in the top ten. Seattle's cohort entered during active infection and was followed longitudinally. The sample was peripheral blood. The receptor's source is a man aged 25 to 45 with COVID-19, enrolled during active disease.

CDR3 nucleotide sequence: TGTGCCAGCAGCTTAGTTTCAGGGGAAGGCACTGAAGCTTTCTTT. The encoded protein is CASSLVSGEGTEAFF. The rearrangement joins TRBV7-9 to TRBJ1-1, with TRBD1 as a possible D gene (6 bases). The CDR3 has 15 amino acids. V was cut by 1 base and J by 4 bases, with 13 bases left in between. Germline lookup yields CDR1 SEHNR and CDR2 FQNEAQ (reference sequence).